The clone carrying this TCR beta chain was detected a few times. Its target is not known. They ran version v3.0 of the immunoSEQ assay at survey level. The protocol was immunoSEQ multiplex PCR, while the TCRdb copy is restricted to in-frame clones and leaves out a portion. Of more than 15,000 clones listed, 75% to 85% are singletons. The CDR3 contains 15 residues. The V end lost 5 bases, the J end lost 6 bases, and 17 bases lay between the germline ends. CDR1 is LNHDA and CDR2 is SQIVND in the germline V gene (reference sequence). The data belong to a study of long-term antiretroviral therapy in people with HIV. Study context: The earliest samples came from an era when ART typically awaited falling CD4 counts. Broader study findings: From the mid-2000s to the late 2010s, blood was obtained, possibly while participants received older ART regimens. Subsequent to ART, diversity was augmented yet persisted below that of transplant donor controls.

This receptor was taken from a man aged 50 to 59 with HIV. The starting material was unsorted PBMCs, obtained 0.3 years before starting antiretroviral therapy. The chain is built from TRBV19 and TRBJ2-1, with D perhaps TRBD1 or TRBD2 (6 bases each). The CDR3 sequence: CASSSAPGAGNEQFF. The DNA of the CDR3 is TGTGCCAGTAGTTCCGCTCCGGGGGCGGGCAATGAGCAGTTCTTC.